The 17 T cell receptor beta chains reported below all come from one sample, sequenced in a study of response to subunit inactivated influenza vaccine. One entry per CDR3 protein results from TCRdb running MiXCR on the RT-PCR reads. Of fewer than 350,000 distinct CDR3 sequences detected, 20% to 25% appear once; the ten largest clones hold 10% to 13%. The sequencing used PBMCs from blood, collected less than 22 months after vaccination. The receptors were gathered from a man between 50 and 70 years old who received an inactivated influenza vaccine.

This clonotype has only a few counts. The CDR3 nucleotides are TGCGCCAGCAGCCAAACAAAAGGGATCTATAATTCACCCCTCCACTTT. It translates to CASSQTKGIYNSPLHF. This chain links TRBV4-1 with TRBJ1-6; D not certain. V was clipped by 2 bases and J by 3 bases, with 11 bases between them. Germline-derived CDR1 and CDR2 are MGHRA and YSYEKL. The CDR3 totals 16 residues.

This clonotype was found a few times. The chain combines TRBV19 with TRBJ1-5; D is unclear. Germline assignment: CDR1 LNHDA and CDR2 SQIVND (reference sequence). Deletions cut 1 base from V and 2 bases from J, with 12 bases between. The CDR3 sequence is 16 residues long. CDR3 sequence reads: CASSIGRNNGNQPQHF. CDR3 coding DNA: TGTGCCAGTAGTATAGGACGGAATAATGGCAATCAGCCCCAGCATTTT. Drawing the rest from reference TRBV19 and TRBJ1-5, the complete variable domain is DGGITQSPKYLFRKEGQNVTLSCEQNLNHDAMYWYRQDPGQGLRLIYYSQIVNDFQKGDIAEGYSVSREKKESFPLTVTSAQKNPTAFYLCASSIGRNNGNQPQHFGDGTRLSIL.

The rearrangement joins TRBV27 to TRBJ1-1, with D uncertain. The CDR3 has 13 amino acids. Trimming cost V 5 bases and J 4 bases, with 11 bases left between them. The germline CDR1 and CDR2 sequences are MNHEY and SMNVEV (reference sequence). The CDR3 here is CASSKRVGTEAFF. The CDR3 DNA reads TGTGCCAGCAGTAAACGGGTGGGCACTGAAGCTTTCTTT.

This clonotype was observed a few times. The chain recombines TRBV7-9 with TRBJ1-1, with 10 bases fitting TRBD1. The CDR3 runs 15 residues. After removal of 5 bases from V and 0 bases from J, the junction contained 3 bases not matched to a gene. Germline values: CDR1 SEHNR, CDR2 FQNEAQ (reference sequence). CDR3 sequence: CASSTGQGMNTEAFF. The DNA of the CDR3 is TGTGCCAGCAGCACGGGACAGGGGATGAACACTGAAGCTTTCTTT. The entire variable domain, with the rest obtained from reference TRBV7-9 and TRBJ1-1, is as follows: DTGVSQNPRHKITKRGQNVTFRCDPISEHNRLYWYRQTLGQGPEFLTYFQNEAQLEKSRLLSDRFSAERPKGSFSTLEIQRTEQGDSAMYLCASSTGQGMNTEAFFGQGTRLTVV.

The V and J genes are TRBV4-1 and TRBJ2-5, with D uncertain. V lost 1 base, J lost 6 bases, and 9 bases lay in between. This CDR3 contains 13 residues. Germline V lookup: CDR1 MGHRA, CDR2 YSYEKL. The CDR3: CASSQGITKTQYF. In DNA, the CDR3 is TGCGCCAGCAGCCAAGGGATTACCAAGACCCAGTACTTC.

This CDR3 reads CAISESNGEETQYF. For the CDR3, the DNA is TGTGCCATCAGTGAGTCGAATGGGGAAGAGACCCAGTACTTC. The chain recombines TRBV10-3 with TRBJ2-5; the D is unclear. This CDR3 is built from 14 residues. V lost 0 bases to trimming and J lost 3 bases, with 8 bases between them. CDR1 and CDR2 from the germline V gene are ENHRY and SYGVKD.

V gene TRBV11-2 combines with J gene TRBJ2-7; TRBD1 is a possible D gene (6 bases). V lost 6 bases and J lost 8, with 11 bases in between. CDR3 length: 11 residues. CDR1 and CDR2 (germline): SGHAT, FQNNGV. The CDR3 nucleotides are TGTGCCAGCAGTCAGGACAGACAGCAGTACTTC. It translates to CASSQDRQQYF.

This clonotype was observed at least ten times. The chain carries TRBV5-1 and TRBJ1-6, with 7 bases aligning to TRBD1. J was trimmed by 5 bases and V by 0 bases; bases with no gene match: 5. CDR1 is SGHRS, CDR2 YFSETQ, per germline. The CDR3 runs to 16 residues. The CDR3 DNA reads TGCGCCAGCAGCTTGGCTGCGACAGGGAATAATTCACCCCTCCACTTT. It translates to CASSLAATGNNSPLHF.

This clonotype was counted between two and nine times. This rearrangement joins TRBV6-2 or TRBV6-3 to TRBJ1-1; tentatively, D is TRBD1 (6 bases). Germline assignment: CDR1 MNHEY and CDR2 SVGEGT. The CDR3 loop spans 16 amino acids. Trimming shortened V by 2 bases and J by 3 bases, and 16 bases separated the two germline ends. DNA of the CDR3: TGTGCCAGCAGTTACGGGCAGGGGACCTTATACACTGAAGCTTTCTTT. Translation gives CASSYGQGTLYTEAFF.

CDR3: CASSLGRLSGELFF. For the CDR3, the DNA is TGTGCCAGCAGCTTAGGTCGACTGAGCGGGGAGCTGTTTTTT. The chain recombines TRBV11-2 with TRBJ2-2, with D unclear. CDR1 and CDR2 from the germline V gene are SGHAT and FQNNGV. V was pared by 1 base and J by 7 bases, with 10 bases between. This CDR3 has 14 amino acids.

The chain is built from TRBV4-3 and TRBJ2-1, with 11 nucleotides matching TRBD2. This CDR3 comprises 18 residues. CDR1 and CDR2 from the germline V gene are LGHNA and YSLEER. Trimming at V came to 0 bases and at J to 4 bases, leaving 8 bases not matched to a gene. CDR3 loop: CASSQDPGLADHYNEQFF. The CDR3 region has the DNA TGCGCCAGCAGCCAAGATCCGGGACTAGCGGACCATTACAATGAGCAGTTCTTC.

This clonotype appeared a few times. The rearrangement uses TRBV6-1 and TRBJ2-5, with no clear D. Trimming removed 6 bases at V and 5 bases at J, with 16 bases between. Germline CDR1 MNHNS, CDR2 SASEGT. The CDR3 has 14 amino acids. CDR3 sequence reads: CASSIGSVGETQYF. The CDR3 region has the DNA TGTGCCAGCAGCATAGGGTCCGTCGGGGAGACCCAGTACTTC.

The rearrangement links TRBV7-2 to TRBJ1-1; D possibly corresponds to TRBD1 (6 bases). The CDR3 consists of 15 residues. V lost 5 bases, J lost 4 bases, and 17 bases lay in between. The V gene's germline CDR1 is SGHTA and CDR2 FQGNSA. CDR3 in amino acids: CASSTQDSPATEAFF. As DNA, the CDR3 is TGTGCCAGCAGCACCCAGGACAGCCCTGCCACTGAAGCTTTCTTT.

This clonotype was recorded at least ten times. The chain has TRBV12-3 or TRBV12-4 and TRBJ2-1; 9 bases are a match to TRBD1. After removal of 7 bases from V and 3 bases from J, the junction contained 22 bases not matched to a gene. CDR3 length: 20 amino acids. The CDR3 DNA follows: TGTGCCAGCACCCACCCCGGGGCCAGAGACAGGGGGATTTACTACAATGAGCAGTTCTTC. This gives the protein CASTHPGARDRGIYYNEQFF.

Details on this clonotype: This may come from a read error, since a much larger clone is one base off. The chain recombines TRBV7-2 with TRBJ1-2; D may be TRBD1 (5 bases). The germline CDR1 and CDR2 sequences are SGHTA and FQGNSA. CDR3 length equals 14 residues. The CDR3 DNA reads as TGTGCCAGCAGCTCCCCCGGGGCCCTCTATAGCTACACCTTC. This translates into CASSSPGALYSYTF.

The chain has TRBV10-3 and TRBJ1-5; D is uncertain. The CDR3 is 16 residues long. Trimming shortened V by 2 bases and J by 7 bases, and 18 bases separated the two germline ends. Germline CDR1 reads ENHRY; CDR2 reads SYGVKD. CDR3 region: CAISEIMQEGRQPQHF. The DNA of the CDR3 is TGTGCCATCAGTGAGATAATGCAGGAGGGCAGACAGCCCCAGCATTTT.

This clonotype was seen a handful of times. The chain carries TRBV20-1 and TRBJ1-4; 9 bases fit TRBD1. The CDR3 has 14 amino acids. The trim removed 6 bases at V and 8 bases at J, leaving 10 bases unmatched. The germline V gene has CDR1 DFQATT and CDR2 SNEGSKA (reference sequence). DNA of the CDR3: TGCAGTGCGAGAAAGGACAGGGGAGGGGAAAAACTGTTTTTT. Amino acid sequence: CSARKDRGGEKLFF.